The T cell receptor beta chain under discussion was sequenced for a study of blood T cell repertoires in COVID-19. Turning to the study itself: Researchers got acute and convalescent COVID-19 samples from the United States, Italy and Spain.

As processed by the authors: Quantification of nucleated cells was approximated via reference gene primer amplification. Sequencing used immunoSEQ multiplex PCR; TCRdb keeps in-frame clones, though not all of them. The DNA was the basis for D and trimming; V, J and clone size are from that table. The sample holds under 80,000 clones, 85% to 90% seen once. The CDR3 consists of 11 residues. Per the germline V gene, CDR1 is LGHDT and CDR2 is YNNKEL (reference sequence). V lost 1 base and J lost 7, with 4 bases in between. The sample comprised peripheral blood. V gene TRBV3-1 (or the pseudogene TRBV3-2) combines with J gene TRBJ1-1; D gene uncertain. This sequence originates from an older man with active COVID-19. CDR3 amino acids: CASSQGGEAFF. The CDR3 bases are TGTGCCAGCAGCCAAGGAGGTGAAGCTTTCTTT.